The TCR beta chain under discussion was sequenced for a study of post-analysis software for immune sequencing data. About the study: Secondary progressive, relapsing-remitting and progressive-relapsing multiple sclerosis were among the included disease courses.

Presence of unique molecular identifiers characterized the TCR beta cDNA libraries. The source material, about 0.9 to 11 million T cells, gave rise to 510,000 or so cDNA molecules. TCRdb ran MiXCR on the PCR reads and lists one entry per CDR3 protein. The sample has about 160,000 distinct CDR3 sequences; approximately 35% are singletons. Concerning this clonotype itself: Its specificity is unknown.

This CDR3 is built from 17 residues. The germline V gene encodes CDR1 SGHVS and CDR2 FQNEAQ. The ends lost 2 bases at V and 2 bases at J; junction bases unmatched: 8. Overall study findings and caveats: Under the F measure, samples that were prepared in one batch clustered strongly together. Patients used roughly five TRBV segments, including TRBV5-6, TRBV5-1 and TRBV20-1, more often than controls.

The chain employs TRBV7-8 and TRBJ2-3; 9 bases match TRBD1. The sequences come from blood, collected after autologous hematopoietic stem cell transplantation. This receptor was taken from a girl between 5 and 17 years old with multiple sclerosis. CDR3 in amino acids: CASSLMRQGVFTDTQYF. The CDR3, as DNA: TGTGCCAGCAGCTTAATGAGACAGGGGGTTTTCACAGATACGCAGTATTTT.